Described below is a single TCR beta chain sequence and its context. Its antigen remains unidentified. These data originate in a study of cytomegalovirus exposure and HLA in healthy donors. The study drew the donors from its approximately 120-subject validation cohort, separate from the approximately 700-subject first cohort. Study results and caveats: Investigators reported approximately 170 TCR beta chains as tied to cytomegalovirus.

Looked up from germline, CDR1 is MNHEY and CDR2 is SMNVEV (reference sequence). V shed 5 bases, J shed 7 bases, and the junction held 10 bases outside the gene matches. CDR3 size: 14 residues. The data were produced by immunoSEQ multiplex PCR, yet TCRdb's version contains in-frame clones alone and is incomplete. The sample records about 280,000 clones, 88% being singletons. The chain employs TRBV27 and TRBJ2-5; 7 bases agree with TRBD1. Sequences were obtained from PBMCs. The TCR sequence derives from a woman under 30 in good health and CMV-seronegative. This CDR3 reads CASSQDRDVGTQYF. CDR3 sequence (DNA): TGTGCCAGCAGTCAAGACAGGGATGTGGGGACCCAGTACTTC.